This TCR beta chain originates from a study of identifying expanded T cells in peripheral blood (dated by TCRdb to between 2017 and 2020). With regard to the full study: Technical replicates were generated by sequencing separate aliquots of the same genomic DNA pool, and four replicates were compared pairwise.

No immune events, such as infections, were documented for the healthy donors during the collection period. Time-dependent variance in a beta-binomial model of T-cell clone differential abundance was calibrated using healthy-donor blood repertoires as a training cohort. There were around 10 healthy donors in the training cohort, of whom 3 were female and 7 were male. An age range of roughly 29 to 70 years, with an average of 43 years, was recorded for the donors. Whole blood, obtained from a commercial supplier, was collected from each healthy donor at three time points spaced approximately two weeks apart. Genomic DNA was extracted from unsorted whole blood for immunosequencing. What the authors observed across the whole study: Across all healthy donors, variance in clone template counts between two-week samples was found to increase significantly with total template count. Between technical replicates the binomial model flagged around 1.2 differentially abundant clones, whereas over roughly two weeks the binomial model flagged about 15 and over approximately 4 weeks 19 to 20. It was expected by the authors that biological variance in healthy repertoires might increase further over much longer intervals, such as months to years. Across all healthy-donor time intervals, the beta-binomial model significantly cut both the number of clones called differentially abundant and the false-positive rate.

This clone was observed once. The specificity of this receptor is unknown. No much larger clone is present one base from it, and per-base qualities are unavailable. TCRbeta CDR3 regions were profiled by bias-controlled multiplex PCR amplification of genomic DNA with the immunoSEQ Assay. The study's processing was this. The absolute abundance of each unique TCRbeta CDR3 region was quantified after sequences were collapsed and filtered. Differential abundance was tested with a binomial (Fisher-equivalent) model and with a beta-binomial model adding time-dependent variance fitted from healthy donors. Clones with fewer than 5 combined templates were excluded, and clones with Benjamini-Hochberg FDR below 0.01 were called differentially abundant. In the beta-binomial model, variance was expressed as a function of the total template count across the two samples, in the form v = (b*log(k)+a)^2. As stored in TCRdb, this immuneACCESS dataset retains in-frame rearrangements with V and J assigned. A fraction of the clones does not appear; measured against another copy, unresolved V genes explain less than half of the discrepancy, and the remainder lacks a known reason. The DNA gave D and trimming, while V, J and clone size come from that table. This sample holds around 63,000 clones; over 75% were observed only once. The top ten clones comprise around 4.7% of the sample.

Between the V and J ends, shortened by 2 bases and 0 bases respectively, the junction contains 8 bases. The CDR3 spans 13 residues, from the cysteine through the phenylalanine. The sequence is cut down to CDR3 DNA, 39 bases in frame from base 1. Sequences GTSNPN (CDR1) and SVGIG (CDR2) are obtained from the germline V gene (reference sequence). The receptor comes from a person between 18 and 75 years old in good health. The chain uses TRBV30 and TRBJ2-7; no D segment can be confidently identified. The sequencing sample was made of blood. The CDR3 protein: CAWSYGSSYEQYF. In nucleotide form, the sequence is TGTGCCTGGAGTTACGGAAGCTCCTACGAGCAGTACTTC.